This T cell receptor beta chain was identified during a study of post-analysis software for immune sequencing data. For the study at large: Disease trajectories encompassed relapsing-remitting, secondary progressive and progressive-relapsing multiple sclerosis. Findings and caveats of the study: Comparison with controls showed significantly lower normalized Chao1 diversity in multiple sclerosis patients. Five TRBV segments occurring more often in patients than controls included TRBV5-6, TRBV5-1 and TRBV20-1.

The CDR3 spans 13 residues. The germline V gene encodes CDR1 MNHEY and CDR2 SVGEGT. The V end was cut by 6 bases, the J end by 4 bases, with 9 bases between. cDNA libraries of TCR beta carried unique molecular identifiers. Each batch of about 0.95 to 10 million T cells produced roughly 0.5 million cDNA molecules. One entry per CDR3 protein, called by TCRdb with MiXCR from the PCR reads. The sample holds 800,000 to 950,000 distinct CDR3 sequences, approximately 57% seen once. Turning to this clonotype: No antigen is known for it.

The source is a girl between 10 and 17 years old with multiple sclerosis. The chain uses TRBV6-2 or TRBV6-3 and TRBJ2-2; a weak D match, TRBD2 (5 bases). Input material: blood. CDR3 coding DNA: TGTGCCAGCAGACTAGGTGGCACCGGGGAGCTGTTTTTT. Its translation is CASRLGGTGELFF.